A selection of T cell receptor beta chains follows, all from one sample in a study of blood T cell repertoires in COVID-19. Libraries were prepared by immunoSEQ multiplex PCR; TCRdb keeps only in-frame clonotypes and omits some of them. Seen here are 200,000 to 250,000 clones, 88% observed once, and the top ten hold approximately 1.3%. Sequenced input: peripheral blood. Receptors were obtained from an elderly man with acute or convalescent COVID-19. Each CDR3 is given with its conserved first and last residue. The D gene is left open where the match is weak.

V gene: TRBV4-3; D gene: -; J gene: TRBJ2-7; CDR3 protein: CASSQVGPPYEQYF
V gene: TRBV6-6; D gene: TRBD1; J gene: TRBJ2-3; CDR3 protein: CASSSDRGHTDTQYF
V gene: TRBV29-1; D gene: -; J gene: TRBJ1-5; CDR3 protein: CSVEAGDHQPQHF
V gene: TRBV5-1; D gene: -; J gene: TRBJ2-5; CDR3 protein: CASSLEDAGQETQYF
V gene: TRBV5-1; D gene: TRBD1; J gene: TRBJ1-2; CDR3 protein: CASSSQPTGRGVYGYTF
V gene: TRBV11-2; D gene: -; J gene: TRBJ1-6; CDR3 protein: CASSLAPGGQNSPLHF
V gene: TRBV6-5; D gene: -; J gene: TRBJ1-1; CDR3 protein: CASSSLFTEAFF
V gene: TRBV7-9; D gene: -; J gene: TRBJ1-1; CDR3 protein: CASKGGSGNAEAFF
V gene: TRBV6-5; D gene: -; J gene: TRBJ2-1; CDR3 protein: CATSEYNEQFF
V gene: TRBV19; D gene: -; J gene: TRBJ1-2; CDR3 protein: CASSGGGGLLGYTF
V gene: TRBV29-1; D gene: -; J gene: TRBJ1-2; CDR3 protein: CSVEGGADYGYTF
V gene: TRBV5-1; D gene: -; J gene: TRBJ2-3; CDR3 protein: CASSLDSPDTDTQYF
V gene: TRBV15; D gene: TRBD2; J gene: TRBJ2-7; CDR3 protein: CATSTGRDSYEQYF
V gene: TRBV19; D gene: -; J gene: TRBJ2-1; CDR3 protein: CASRRQGLRNEQFF
V gene: TRBV4-2; D gene: TRBD2; J gene: TRBJ2-3; CDR3 protein: CASSQGGGAADTQYF
V gene: TRBV15; D gene: TRBD1; J gene: TRBJ2-7; CDR3 protein: CATSTWDSSSYEQYF
V gene: TRBV6-6; D gene: TRBD1; J gene: TRBJ1-5; CDR3 protein: CASRMTGGDQPQHF
V gene: TRBV19; D gene: TRBD1; J gene: TRBJ1-6; CDR3 protein: CASGDRTNSPLHF
V gene: TRBV7-2; D gene: -; J gene: TRBJ2-3; CDR3 protein: CASSLVASSQYF
V gene: TRBV4-3; D gene: -; J gene: TRBJ2-3; CDR3 protein: CASSPTGQFSTDTQYF
V gene: TRBV7-9; D gene: -; J gene: TRBJ1-1; CDR3 protein: CASSSQFDSSEAFF
V gene: TRBV6-6; D gene: -; J gene: TRBJ1-4; CDR3 protein: CASINSAATNEKLFF
V gene: TRBV6-5; D gene: TRBD1; J gene: TRBJ2-1; CDR3 protein: CASSRDRGPIYEQFF
V gene: TRBV6-5; D gene: -; J gene: TRBJ1-4; CDR3 protein: CASSGGLGTNEKLFF
V gene: TRBV5-1; D gene: TRBD2; J gene: TRBJ2-7; CDR3 protein: CASSLTSGTYEQYF
V gene: TRBV6-2/TRBV6-3; D gene: TRBD2; J gene: TRBJ2-4; CDR3 protein: CASSYPVLAGVTESVKNIQYF
V gene: TRBV3-1/TRBV3-2; D gene: TRBD1; J gene: TRBJ2-7; CDR3 protein: CASSRGTGGSYEQYF
V gene: TRBV5-4; D gene: TRBD2; J gene: TRBJ2-3; CDR3 protein: CASSLVALAGVVDTQYF
V gene: TRBV7-9; D gene: TRBD1; J gene: TRBJ1-5; CDR3 protein: CASSRTGEWQPQHF
V gene: TRBV24-1; D gene: TRBD1; J gene: TRBJ2-1; CDR3 protein: CATSGSGQGRNEQFF
V gene: TRBV18; D gene: -; J gene: TRBJ2-3; CDR3 protein: CASSPIETDTQYF
V gene: TRBV5-1; D gene: TRBD2; J gene: TRBJ2-5; CDR3 protein: CASRKTSGRVQTQYF
V gene: TRBV7-9; D gene: TRBD1; J gene: TRBJ2-5; CDR3 protein: CASSPGTGGETQYF
V gene: TRBV6-1; D gene: TRBD1; J gene: TRBJ1-5; CDR3 protein: CASSEGTGGNQPQHF
V gene: TRBV27; D gene: TRBD2; J gene: TRBJ2-1; CDR3 protein: CASSLWGRDNEQFF
V gene: TRBV11-3; D gene: TRBD1; J gene: TRBJ1-1; CDR3 protein: CASSSGTGGEAFF
V gene: TRBV5-1; D gene: TRBD1; J gene: TRBJ2-1; CDR3 protein: CASSLGQERYNEQFF
V gene: TRBV5-1; D gene: -; J gene: TRBJ1-1; CDR3 protein: CASSLATGNEAFF
V gene: TRBV6-5; D gene: -; J gene: TRBJ2-1; CDR3 protein: CASSPVGRSYNEQFF
V gene: TRBV15; D gene: -; J gene: TRBJ1-2; CDR3 protein: CATSTEARTEEGYTF
V gene: TRBV27; D gene: -; J gene: TRBJ1-5; CDR3 protein: CASSTRDQPQHF
V gene: TRBV3-1/TRBV3-2; D gene: TRBD1; J gene: TRBJ1-6; CDR3 protein: CASSRQGVVYNSPLHF
V gene: TRBV7-9; D gene: TRBD1; J gene: TRBJ2-6; CDR3 protein: CASLRQGVRGANVLTF
V gene: TRBV2; D gene: -; J gene: TRBJ1-6; CDR3 protein: CASIRDRRSYNSPLHF
V gene: TRBV6-2/TRBV6-3; D gene: TRBD2; J gene: TRBJ2-7; CDR3 protein: CASSAGGPTYEQYF
V gene: TRBV7-2; D gene: TRBD2; J gene: TRBJ2-3; CDR3 protein: CASSWRGTTDTQYF
V gene: TRBV6-5; D gene: TRBD1; J gene: TRBJ1-1; CDR3 protein: CASSRGGGIEAFF
V gene: TRBV15; D gene: -; J gene: TRBJ2-3; CDR3 protein: CATSSGKGGTDTQYF
V gene: TRBV5-4; D gene: TRBD2; J gene: TRBJ2-3; CDR3 protein: CASSLVRGRADGTDTQYF